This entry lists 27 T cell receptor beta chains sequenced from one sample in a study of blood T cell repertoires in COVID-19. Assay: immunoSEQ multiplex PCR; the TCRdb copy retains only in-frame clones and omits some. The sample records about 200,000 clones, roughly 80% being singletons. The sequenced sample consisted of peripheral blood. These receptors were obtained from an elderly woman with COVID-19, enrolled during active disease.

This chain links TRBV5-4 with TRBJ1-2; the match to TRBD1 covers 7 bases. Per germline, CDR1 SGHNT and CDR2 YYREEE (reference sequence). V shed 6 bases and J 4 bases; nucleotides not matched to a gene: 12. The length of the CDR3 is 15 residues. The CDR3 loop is CASTLSRQGSYGYTF. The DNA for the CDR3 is TGTGCCAGCACCCTATCCCGACAGGGAAGCTATGGCTACACCTTC.

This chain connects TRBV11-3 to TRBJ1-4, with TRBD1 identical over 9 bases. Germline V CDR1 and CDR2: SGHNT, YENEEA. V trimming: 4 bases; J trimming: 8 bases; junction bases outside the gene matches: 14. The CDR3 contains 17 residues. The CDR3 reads CASSWRRPGTGKEKLFF. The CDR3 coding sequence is TGTGCCAGCAGCTGGAGGAGACCCGGGACAGGGAAGGAAAAACTGTTTTTT.

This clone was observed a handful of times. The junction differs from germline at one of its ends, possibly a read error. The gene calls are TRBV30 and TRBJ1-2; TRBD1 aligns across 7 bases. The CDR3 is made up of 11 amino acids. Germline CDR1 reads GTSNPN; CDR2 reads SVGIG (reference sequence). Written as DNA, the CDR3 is TGTGCCCGATTTGATCCGGGACAGATATTCTTC. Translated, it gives CARFDPGQIFF.

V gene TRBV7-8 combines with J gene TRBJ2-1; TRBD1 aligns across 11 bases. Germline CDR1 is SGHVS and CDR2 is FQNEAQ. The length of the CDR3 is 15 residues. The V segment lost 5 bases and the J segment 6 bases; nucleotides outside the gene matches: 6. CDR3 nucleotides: TGTGCCAGCAGCGTCCGGACAGGGGGCGGCAATGAGCAGTTCTTC. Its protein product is CASSVRTGGGNEQFF.

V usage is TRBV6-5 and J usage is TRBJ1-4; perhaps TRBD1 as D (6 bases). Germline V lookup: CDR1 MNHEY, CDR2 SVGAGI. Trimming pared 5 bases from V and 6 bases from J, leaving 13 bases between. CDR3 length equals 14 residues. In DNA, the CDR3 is TGTGCCAGCAGTCCGCTAAACAGGGATGAAAAACTGTTTTTT. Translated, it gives CASSPLNRDEKLFF.

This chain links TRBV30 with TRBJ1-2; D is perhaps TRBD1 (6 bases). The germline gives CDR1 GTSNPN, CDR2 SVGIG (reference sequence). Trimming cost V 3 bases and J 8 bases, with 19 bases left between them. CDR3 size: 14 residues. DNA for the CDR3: TGTGCCTGGAGACCGACACAGGGCCTGCCGGGCTACACCTTC. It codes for CAWRPTQGLPGYTF.

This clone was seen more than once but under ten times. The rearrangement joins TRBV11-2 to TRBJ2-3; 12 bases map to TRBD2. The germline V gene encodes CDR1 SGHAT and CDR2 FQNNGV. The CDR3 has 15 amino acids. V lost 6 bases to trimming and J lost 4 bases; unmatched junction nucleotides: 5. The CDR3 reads CASRGLAGIPDTQYF. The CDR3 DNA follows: TGTGCCAGCAGAGGACTAGCGGGGATCCCAGATACGCAGTATTTT.

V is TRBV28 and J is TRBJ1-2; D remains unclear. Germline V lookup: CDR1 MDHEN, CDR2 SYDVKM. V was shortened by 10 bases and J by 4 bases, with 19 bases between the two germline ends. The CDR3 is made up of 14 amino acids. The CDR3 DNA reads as TGTGCCACCACAGAGGACTCTGTTACCTATGGCTACACCTTC. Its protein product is CATTEDSVTYGYTF.

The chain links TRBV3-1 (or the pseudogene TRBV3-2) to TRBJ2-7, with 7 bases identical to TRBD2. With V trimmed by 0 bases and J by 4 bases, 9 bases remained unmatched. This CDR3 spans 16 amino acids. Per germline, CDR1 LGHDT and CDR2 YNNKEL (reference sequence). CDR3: CASSQDLLAPSYEQYF. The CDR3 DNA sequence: TGTGCCAGCAGCCAAGATTTACTAGCGCCTTCTTACGAGCAGTACTTC.

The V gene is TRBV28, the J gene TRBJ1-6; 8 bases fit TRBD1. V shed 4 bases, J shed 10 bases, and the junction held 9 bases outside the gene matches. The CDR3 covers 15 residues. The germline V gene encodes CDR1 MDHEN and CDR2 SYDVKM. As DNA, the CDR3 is TGTGCCAGCAGTTCCATCCGACAGGGGTGGTCACCCCTCCACTTT. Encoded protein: CASSSIRQGWSPLHF.

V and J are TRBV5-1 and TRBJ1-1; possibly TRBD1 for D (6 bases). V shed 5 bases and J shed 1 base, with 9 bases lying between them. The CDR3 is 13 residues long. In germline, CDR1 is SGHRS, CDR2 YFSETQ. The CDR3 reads CASRAQGNTEAFF. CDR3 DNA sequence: TGCGCCAGCAGAGCACAGGGGAACACTGAAGCTTTCTTT.

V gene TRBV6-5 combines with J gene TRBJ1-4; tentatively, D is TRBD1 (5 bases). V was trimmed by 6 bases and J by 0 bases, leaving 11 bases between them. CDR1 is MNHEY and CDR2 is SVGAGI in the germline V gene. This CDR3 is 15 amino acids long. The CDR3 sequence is CASRGGTATNEKLFF. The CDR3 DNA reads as TGTGCCAGCAGGGGGGGAACAGCAACTAATGAAAAACTGTTTTTT.

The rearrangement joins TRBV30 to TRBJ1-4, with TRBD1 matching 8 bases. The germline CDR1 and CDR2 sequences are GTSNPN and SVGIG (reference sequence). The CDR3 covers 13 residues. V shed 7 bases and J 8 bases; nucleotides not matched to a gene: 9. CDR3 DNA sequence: TGTGCCTCGTCCCCGGGACAGGTGGAAAAACTGTTTTTT. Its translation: CASSPGQVEKLFF.

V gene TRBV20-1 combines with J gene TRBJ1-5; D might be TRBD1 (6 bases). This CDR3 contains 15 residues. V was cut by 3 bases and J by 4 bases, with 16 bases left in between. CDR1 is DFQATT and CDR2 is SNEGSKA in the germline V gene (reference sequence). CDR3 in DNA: TGCAGTGCTAGTACCAGGGGCATTGGGAATCAGCCCCAGCATTTT. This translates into CSASTRGIGNQPQHF.

CDR3 sequence reads: CASRGREAKNIQYF. In nucleotides, the CDR3 is TGTGCCAGCAGAGGGAGGGAAGCCAAAAACATTCAGTACTTC. V is TRBV2 and J is TRBJ2-4; TRBD2 aligns across 7 bases. With 6 bases clipped from V and 0 bases from J, the junction kept 2 bases outside the gene matches. Looked up from germline, CDR1 is SNHLY and CDR2 is FYNNEI. CDR3 length equals 14 residues.

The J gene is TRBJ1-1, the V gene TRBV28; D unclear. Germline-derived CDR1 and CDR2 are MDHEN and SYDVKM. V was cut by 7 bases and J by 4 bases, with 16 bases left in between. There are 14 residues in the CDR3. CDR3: CASTRPERGTEAFF. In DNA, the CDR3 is TGTGCCAGCACCCGACCGGAGCGCGGCACTGAAGCTTTCTTT.

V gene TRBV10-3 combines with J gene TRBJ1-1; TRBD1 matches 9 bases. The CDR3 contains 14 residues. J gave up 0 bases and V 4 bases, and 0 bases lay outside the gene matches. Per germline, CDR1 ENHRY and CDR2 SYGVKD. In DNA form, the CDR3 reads TGTGCCATCAGTGGGACAGGGGTGAACACTGAAGCTTTCTTT. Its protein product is CAISGTGVNTEAFF.

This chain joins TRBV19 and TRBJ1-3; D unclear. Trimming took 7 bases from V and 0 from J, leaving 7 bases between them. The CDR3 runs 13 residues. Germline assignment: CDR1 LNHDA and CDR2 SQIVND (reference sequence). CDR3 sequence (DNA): TGTGCCAGTACGAGTTTCTCTGGAAACACCATATATTTT. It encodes CASTSFSGNTIYF.

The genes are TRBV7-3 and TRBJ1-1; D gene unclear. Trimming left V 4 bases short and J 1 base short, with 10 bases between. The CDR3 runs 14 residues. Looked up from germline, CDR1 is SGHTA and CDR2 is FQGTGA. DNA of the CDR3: TGTGCCAGCAGCTCTACTCCCGCGAACACTGAAGCTTTCTTT. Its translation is CASSSTPANTEAFF.

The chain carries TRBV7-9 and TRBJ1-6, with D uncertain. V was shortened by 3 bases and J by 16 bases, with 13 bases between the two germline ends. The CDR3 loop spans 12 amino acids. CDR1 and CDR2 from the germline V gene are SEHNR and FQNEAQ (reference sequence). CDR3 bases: TGTGCCAGCAGCTTGAGTGACACAACTCTCCACTTT. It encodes CASSLSDTTLHF.

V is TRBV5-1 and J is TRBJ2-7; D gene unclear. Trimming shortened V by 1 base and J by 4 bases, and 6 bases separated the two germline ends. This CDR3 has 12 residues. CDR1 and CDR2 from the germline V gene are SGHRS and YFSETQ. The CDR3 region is CASSLKSYEQYF. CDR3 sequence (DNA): TGCGCCAGCAGCTTGAAATCTTACGAGCAGTACTTC.

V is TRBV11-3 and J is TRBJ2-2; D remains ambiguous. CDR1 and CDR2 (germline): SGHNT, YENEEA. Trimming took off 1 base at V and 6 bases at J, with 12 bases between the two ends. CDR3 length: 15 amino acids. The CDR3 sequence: CASSLGTVGSGELFF. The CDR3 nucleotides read TGTGCCAGCAGCTTAGGCACAGTTGGTTCCGGGGAGCTGTTTTTT. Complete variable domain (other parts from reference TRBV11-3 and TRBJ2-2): EAGVVQSPRYKIIEKKQPVAFWCNPISGHNTLYWYLQNLGQGPELLIRYENEEAVDDSQLPKDRFSAERLKGVDSTLKIQPAELGDSAVYLCASSLGTVGSGELFFGEGSRLTVL.

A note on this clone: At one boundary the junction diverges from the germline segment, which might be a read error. The chain's CDR3 is CYRWLNTEAFF. CDR3 coding DNA: TGCTACAGGTGGCTGAACACTGAAGCTTTCTTT. The V and J genes are TRBV19 and TRBJ1-1, with a weak D call TRBD1 (5 bases). This CDR3 contains 11 residues. Germline V gene lookup returns CDR1 LNHDA and CDR2 SQIVND (reference sequence).

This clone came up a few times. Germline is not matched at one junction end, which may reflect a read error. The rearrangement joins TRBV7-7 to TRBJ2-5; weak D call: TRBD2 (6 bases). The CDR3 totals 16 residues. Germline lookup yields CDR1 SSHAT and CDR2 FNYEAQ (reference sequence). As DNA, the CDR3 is TGTGCTAGCAGCTTAGGTCCGGGACTCGTAGAAGAGACCCAGTACTTC. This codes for CASSLGPGLVEETQYF.

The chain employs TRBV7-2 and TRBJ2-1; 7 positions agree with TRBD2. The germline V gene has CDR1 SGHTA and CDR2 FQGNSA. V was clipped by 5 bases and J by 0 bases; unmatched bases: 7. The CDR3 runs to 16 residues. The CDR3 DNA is TGTGCCAGCAGCGTCTATAGCGGGTCCTCCTACAATGAGCAGTTCTTC. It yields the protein CASSVYSGSSYNEQFF.

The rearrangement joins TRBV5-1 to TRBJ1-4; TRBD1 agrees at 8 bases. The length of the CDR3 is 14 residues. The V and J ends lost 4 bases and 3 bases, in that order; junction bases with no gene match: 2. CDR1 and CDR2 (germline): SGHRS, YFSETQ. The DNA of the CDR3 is TGCGCCAGCAGCCAGGGGGCAGCTAATGAAAAACTGTTTTTT. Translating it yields CASSQGAANEKLFF.

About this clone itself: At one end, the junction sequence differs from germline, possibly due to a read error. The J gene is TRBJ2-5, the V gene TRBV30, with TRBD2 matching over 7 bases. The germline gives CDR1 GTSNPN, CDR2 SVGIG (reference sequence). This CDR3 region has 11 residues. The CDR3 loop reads CACLQAGNWDF. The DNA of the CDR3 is TGTGCCTGTCTTCAAGCGGGGAACTGGGACTTC.